This T cell receptor (beta chain) appears in the sequencing data of a study of blood T cells in healthy people across ages. Together with a sample-barcoded 5' primer, a J-beta primer mix was included in a second PCR lasting about 6 to 11 cycles. TCRdb recomputed calls from the 5' RACE reads with MiXCR, one row per CDR3 protein. The sample contains roughly 800,000 distinct CDR3 sequences, 35% to 40% of which appear only once. This CDR3 is built from 16 residues. Germline CDR1 is MGHDK and CDR2 is SYGVNS. V gave up 4 bases and J gave up 3 bases, with 19 bases separating them. The sequenced material came from blood. This chain uses TRBV25-1 with TRBJ2-7; possibly TRBD2 for D (7 bases). This clonotype was obtained from a man younger than 30 in good health. The CDR3 sequence is CASSGPGGQLLYEQYF. The CDR3 bases are TGTGCCAGCAGTGGCCCGGGAGGACAGCTCCTCTACGAGCAGTACTTC.